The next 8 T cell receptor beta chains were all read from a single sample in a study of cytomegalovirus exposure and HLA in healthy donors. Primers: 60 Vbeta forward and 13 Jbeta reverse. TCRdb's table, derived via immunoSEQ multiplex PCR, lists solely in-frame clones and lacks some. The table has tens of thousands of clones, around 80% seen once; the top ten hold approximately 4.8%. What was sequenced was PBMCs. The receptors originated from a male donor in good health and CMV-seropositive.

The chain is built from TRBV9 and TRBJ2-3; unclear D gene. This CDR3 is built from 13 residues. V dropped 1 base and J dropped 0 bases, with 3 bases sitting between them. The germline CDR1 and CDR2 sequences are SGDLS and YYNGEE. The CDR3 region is CASSVLSTDTQYF. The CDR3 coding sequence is TGTGCCAGCAGCGTACTTAGCACAGATACGCAGTATTTT.

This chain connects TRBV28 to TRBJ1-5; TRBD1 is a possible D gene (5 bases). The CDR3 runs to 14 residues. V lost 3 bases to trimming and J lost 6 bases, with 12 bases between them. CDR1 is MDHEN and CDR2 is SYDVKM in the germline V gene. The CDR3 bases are TGTGCCAGCAGTTTCGCGGGGCTCTCTCAGCCCCAGCATTTT. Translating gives CASSFAGLSQPQHF.

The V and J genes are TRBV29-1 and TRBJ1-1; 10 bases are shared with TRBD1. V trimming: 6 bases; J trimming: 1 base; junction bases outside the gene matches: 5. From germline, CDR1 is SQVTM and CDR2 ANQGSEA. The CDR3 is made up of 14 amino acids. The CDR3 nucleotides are TGCAGCGTCTTGACAGGGGGCTGGAACACTGAAGCTTTCTTT. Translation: CSVLTGGWNTEAFF.

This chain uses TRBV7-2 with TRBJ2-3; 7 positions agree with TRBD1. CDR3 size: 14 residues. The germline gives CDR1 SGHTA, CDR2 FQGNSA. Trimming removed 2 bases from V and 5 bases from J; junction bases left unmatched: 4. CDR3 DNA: TGTGCCAGCAGCTTAAGAGGGGGCGGAGATACGCAGTATTTT. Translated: CASSLRGGGDTQYF.

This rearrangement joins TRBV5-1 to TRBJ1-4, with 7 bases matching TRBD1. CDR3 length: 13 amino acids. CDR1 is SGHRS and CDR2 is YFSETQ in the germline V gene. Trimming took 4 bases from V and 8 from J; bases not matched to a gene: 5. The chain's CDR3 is CASSPTGTEKLFF. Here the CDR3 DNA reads TGCGCCAGCAGCCCGACAGGGACCGAAAAACTGTTTTTT.

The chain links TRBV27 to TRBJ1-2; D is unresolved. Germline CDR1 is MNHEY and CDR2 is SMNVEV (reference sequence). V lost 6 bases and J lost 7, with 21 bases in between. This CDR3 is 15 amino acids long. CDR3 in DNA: TGTGCCAGCAGCCTTAAGGGAGGGAGCCGTCCTGGCTACACCTTC. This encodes CASSLKGGSRPGYTF.

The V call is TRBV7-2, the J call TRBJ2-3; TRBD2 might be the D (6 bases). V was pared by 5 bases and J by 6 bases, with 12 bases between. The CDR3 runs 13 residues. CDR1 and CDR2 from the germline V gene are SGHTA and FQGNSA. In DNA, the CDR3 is TGTGCCAGCAGCCGGGGACTGTTCGATACGCAGTATTTT. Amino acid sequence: CASSRGLFDTQYF.

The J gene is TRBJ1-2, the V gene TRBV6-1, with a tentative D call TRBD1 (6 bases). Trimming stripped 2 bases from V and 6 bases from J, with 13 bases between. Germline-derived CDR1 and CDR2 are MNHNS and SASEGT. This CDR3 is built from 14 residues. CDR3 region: CASSESRGADGYTF. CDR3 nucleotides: TGTGCCAGCAGTGAATCCCGGGGGGCTGATGGCTACACCTTC.